Following are 3 T cell receptor beta chains from one sample sequenced in a study of spatial heterogeneity in lung cancer. As to time point: sample taken at primary tumor resection. In each case, whole RNA from tumor, nontumor lung or frozen PBMC was sequenced unsorted. TCRdb passed the 5' RACE reads through MiXCR, listing each CDR3 protein once. There are approximately 92,000 distinct CDR3 sequences in the sample; about an eighth occur only once, and under 50% lies in the top ten. The material was PBMCs, obtained at surgery. These receptors came from a male donor with early-stage non-small cell lung cancer.

This clonotype was recorded a few times. This sequence joins TRBV7-2 and TRBJ2-2; a weak D match, TRBD2 (5 bases). V gave up 11 bases and J gave up 2 bases, with 15 bases separating them. The germline gives CDR1 SGHTA, CDR2 FQGNSA. The CDR3 has 14 amino acids. CDR3 DNA sequence: TGTGCCGGACGGACTGAAACAAACACCGGGGAGCTGTTTTTT. This codes for CAGRTETNTGELFF.

This clonotype was seen at least ten times. CDR3 bases: TGTGCCAGCAGTTTATCAGATACGCAGTATTTT. Its translation: CASSLSDTQYF. The chain uses TRBV12-3 or TRBV12-4 and TRBJ2-3; D unresolved. Trimming stripped 2 bases from V and 4 bases from J, with 1 base between. The CDR3 sequence is 11 residues long.

The table lists this clonotype with a few counts. J is TRBJ1-2 and V is TRBV6-2 or TRBV6-3; TRBD1 agrees at 9 bases. Germline values: CDR1 MNHEY, CDR2 SVGEGT. There are 16 residues in the CDR3. Trimming removed 6 bases from V and 5 bases from J; junction bases left unmatched: 13. For the CDR3, the DNA is TGTGCCAGCAGCCGGACAGCCGGGACAGGGTCGTATGGCTACACCTTC. Encoded protein: CASSRTAGTGSYGYTF.